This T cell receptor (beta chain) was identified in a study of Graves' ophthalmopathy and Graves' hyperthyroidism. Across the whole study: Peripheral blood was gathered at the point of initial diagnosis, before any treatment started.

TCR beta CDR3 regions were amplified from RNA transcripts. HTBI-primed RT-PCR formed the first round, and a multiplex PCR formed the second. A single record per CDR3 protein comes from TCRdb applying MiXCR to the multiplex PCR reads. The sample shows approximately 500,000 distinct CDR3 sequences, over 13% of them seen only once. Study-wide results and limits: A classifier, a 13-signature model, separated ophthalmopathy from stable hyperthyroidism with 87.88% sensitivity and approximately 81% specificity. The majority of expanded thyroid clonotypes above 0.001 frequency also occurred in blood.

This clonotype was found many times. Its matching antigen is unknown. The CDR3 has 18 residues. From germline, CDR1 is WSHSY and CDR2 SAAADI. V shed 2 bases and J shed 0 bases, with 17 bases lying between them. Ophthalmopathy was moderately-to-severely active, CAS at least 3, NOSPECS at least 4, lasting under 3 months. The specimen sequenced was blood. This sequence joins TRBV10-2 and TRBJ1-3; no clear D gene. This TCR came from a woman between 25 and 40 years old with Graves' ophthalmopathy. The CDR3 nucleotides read TGCGCCAGCAGTGAGCGACGTTTCCCAAGGAGCTCTGGAAACACCATATATTTT. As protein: CASSERRFPRSSGNTIYF.